Listed below are T cell receptor beta chains from one sample, sequenced in a study of blood T cell repertoires in COVID-19. Assay used: immunoSEQ multiplex PCR; TCRdb lists only in-frame clones, some missing. The sample lists fewer than 300,000 clones, about 90% occurring once. Sequenced material: peripheral blood. All receptors come from a woman in her forties who had recovered from COVID-19. The CDR3 runs from the conserved cysteine through the conserved F or W. A D gene is named only where the DNA matches it firmly. Some rows have no size entry. The others give once, few or many, or a class for an expanded clone.

v_call: TRBV7-2
j_call: TRBJ2-7
clone_size: -
d_call: TRBD2
cdr3_nt: TGTGCCAGCAGCCGTTTTAAGGGGACTAGCGGGGGGGTGCCATACGAGCAGTACTTC
cdr3_aa: CASSRFKGTSGGVPYEQYF

v_call: TRBV3-1/TRBV3-2
j_call: TRBJ1-2
clone_size: -
d_call: -
cdr3_nt: TGTGCCAGCAGCCAGGCAGGGATGAACTATGGCTACACCTTC
cdr3_aa: CASSQAGMNYGYTF

v_call: TRBV30
j_call: TRBJ1-6
clone_size: -
d_call: -
cdr3_nt: TGTGCCTGGAGTCCTAAGTCCCCACCCCTCCACTTT
cdr3_aa: CAWSPKSPPLHF

v_call: TRBV2
j_call: TRBJ2-2
clone_size: -
d_call: -
cdr3_nt: TGTGCCAGCCAACGTGGGCCGTCCAACACCGGGGAGCTGTTTTTT
cdr3_aa: CASQRGPSNTGELFF

v_call: TRBV18
j_call: TRBJ1-2
clone_size: -
d_call: -
cdr3_nt: TGTGCCAGCTCACCAACCGGGACACGGAGTAACTATGGCTACACCTTC
cdr3_aa: CASSPTGTRSNYGYTF

v_call: TRBV7-9
j_call: TRBJ2-2
clone_size: -
d_call: -
cdr3_nt: TGTGCCAGCAGCCCCAGGGTGGTGCTGTTTTTT
cdr3_aa: CASSPRVVLFF

v_call: TRBV19
j_call: TRBJ2-3
clone_size: -
d_call: -
cdr3_nt: TGTGCCAGTAGTCTCGGTGATACGCAGTATTTT
cdr3_aa: CASSLGDTQYF

v_call: TRBV4-1
j_call: TRBJ2-1
clone_size: -
d_call: -
cdr3_nt: TGCGCCAGCAGCCTAATAACAGGGCTAAATGAGCAGTTCTTC
cdr3_aa: CASSLITGLNEQFF

v_call: TRBV5-4
j_call: TRBJ1-6
clone_size: -
d_call: -
cdr3_nt: TGTGCCAGCAGCGGAGGGGCAGGGCTCTATAATTCACCCCTCCACTTT
cdr3_aa: CASSGGAGLYNSPLHF

v_call: TRBV6-5
j_call: TRBJ1-5
clone_size: few
d_call: -
cdr3_nt: TGTGCCAGCAGACCCGACAGAATACAGCCCCAGCATTTT
cdr3_aa: CASRPDRIQPQHF

v_call: TRBV11-2
j_call: TRBJ2-1
clone_size: -
d_call: TRBD2
cdr3_nt: TGTGCCAGCAGCTTAGTAGGACTAGCGGGGATAGGGGAGCAGTTCTTC
cdr3_aa: CASSLVGLAGIGEQFF

v_call: TRBV9
j_call: TRBJ1-1
clone_size: -
d_call: -
cdr3_nt: TGTGCCAGCAGCCCCGGGACAAAGGCTGAAGCTTTCTTT
cdr3_aa: CASSPGTKAEAFF

v_call: TRBV2
j_call: TRBJ2-7
clone_size: -
d_call: TRBD1
cdr3_nt: TGTGCCAGCTCGACCGGGACAGGTTCTTACGAGCAGTACTTC
cdr3_aa: CASSTGTGSYEQYF

v_call: TRBV5-3
j_call: TRBJ2-3
clone_size: -
d_call: TRBD2
cdr3_nt: TGTGCCAGAAGCACGGCCGGGACTAGCGGGATGAGCACAGATACGCAGTATTTT
cdr3_aa: CARSTAGTSGMSTDTQYF

v_call: TRBV12-3/TRBV12-4
j_call: TRBJ2-7
clone_size: -
d_call: -
cdr3_nt: TGTGCCAGCACCCGAACAGGAGAGCAGTACTTC
cdr3_aa: CASTRTGEQYF

v_call: TRBV5-5
j_call: TRBJ1-1
clone_size: -
d_call: -
cdr3_nt: TGTGCCAGCAGCTACGACATGGGCTCCTCCGAAGCTTTCTTT
cdr3_aa: CASSYDMGSSEAFF

v_call: TRBV11-2
j_call: TRBJ2-5
clone_size: -
d_call: -
cdr3_nt: TGTGCCAGCAGCTCAATTAGAGGGAGGTCCGCAAGAGAGACCCAGTACTTC
cdr3_aa: CASSSIRGRSARETQYF

v_call: TRBV10-1
j_call: TRBJ2-3
clone_size: -
d_call: TRBD1
cdr3_nt: TGCGCCAGCAGTGAACAGGGGGCAAGAGATACGCAGTATTTT
cdr3_aa: CASSEQGARDTQYF

v_call: TRBV24-1
j_call: TRBJ2-3
clone_size: -
d_call: TRBD1
cdr3_nt: TGTGCCACCAGTGATTGGACAGGGGGGCCAGATACGCAGTATTTT
cdr3_aa: CATSDWTGGPDTQYF

v_call: TRBV3-1/TRBV3-2
j_call: TRBJ2-6
clone_size: -
d_call: TRBD2
cdr3_nt: TGTGCCAGCAGCCAAGCTGGACTAGCTATACTTACTGGGGCCAACGTCCTGACTTTC
cdr3_aa: CASSQAGLAILTGANVLTF

v_call: TRBV10-3
j_call: TRBJ1-2
clone_size: -
d_call: TRBD1
cdr3_nt: TGTGCCATCAGTGAGTCGTGGGCAGGGGGCTACTATGGCTACACCTTC
cdr3_aa: CAISESWAGGYYGYTF

v_call: TRBV5-1
j_call: TRBJ2-1
clone_size: once
d_call: -
cdr3_nt: TGCGCCAGCAGCCTTTGGTCGAGCTCCTACAATGAGCAGTTCTTC
cdr3_aa: CASSLWSSSYNEQFF

v_call: TRBV7-2
j_call: TRBJ1-3
clone_size: -
d_call: -
cdr3_nt: TGTGCCAGCAGCTTATTCGGGAGCGGAAACACCATATATTTT
cdr3_aa: CASSLFGSGNTIYF

v_call: TRBV12-3/TRBV12-4
j_call: TRBJ2-7
clone_size: once
d_call: -
cdr3_nt: TGTGCCAGCAGTTTCTCCAGGGCCGAGCAGTACTTC
cdr3_aa: CASSFSRAEQYF

v_call: TRBV5-4
j_call: TRBJ1-2
clone_size: -
d_call: -
cdr3_nt: TGTGCCAGCAGTTTTAGGGGAGGCGGCTATGGCTACACCTTC
cdr3_aa: CASSFRGGGYGYTF

v_call: TRBV27
j_call: TRBJ1-2
clone_size: -
d_call: -
cdr3_nt: TGTGCCAGCAGTTTATGGGGAGGTGGTGGCTACACCTTC
cdr3_aa: CASSLWGGGGYTF

v_call: TRBV5-1
j_call: TRBJ1-4
clone_size: -
d_call: -
cdr3_nt: TGCGCCAGCAGCCCTGACATAGGCAGCTTTGGTGAAAAACTGTTTTTT
cdr3_aa: CASSPDIGSFGEKLFF

v_call: TRBV6-2/TRBV6-3
j_call: TRBJ2-7
clone_size: -
d_call: TRBD1
cdr3_nt: TGTGCCAGCAGTTACAGGGGACAGGCTACGAAGCAGTACTTC
cdr3_aa: CASSYRGQATKQYF

v_call: TRBV7-6
j_call: TRBJ2-5
clone_size: -
d_call: -
cdr3_nt: TGTGCCAGCAGCCCCACCGCAGGGGTGTACGAGACCCAGTACTTC
cdr3_aa: CASSPTAGVYETQYF

v_call: TRBV11-2
j_call: TRBJ1-1
clone_size: -
d_call: -
cdr3_nt: TGTGCCAGTACACCGGGAGGGGGGGCTGACACTGAAGCTTTCTTT
cdr3_aa: CASTPGGGADTEAFF

v_call: TRBV5-1
j_call: TRBJ2-7
clone_size: -
d_call: -
cdr3_nt: TGCGCCAGCAGCAACACCTACGAGCAGTACTTC
cdr3_aa: CASSNTYEQYF

v_call: TRBV27
j_call: TRBJ1-1
clone_size: -
d_call: -
cdr3_nt: TGTGCCAGCAGTTTACGGCGGTTCACTGAAGCTTTCTTT
cdr3_aa: CASSLRRFTEAFF

v_call: TRBV6-5
j_call: TRBJ1-2
clone_size: -
d_call: -
cdr3_nt: TGTGCCAGCAGTCACAGGGTTCATGGCTACACCTTC
cdr3_aa: CASSHRVHGYTF

v_call: TRBV5-4
j_call: TRBJ1-6
clone_size: -
d_call: -
cdr3_nt: TGTGCCAGCAGCTTGGAGGCGGGGTGGGCTTCACCCCTCCACTTT
cdr3_aa: CASSLEAGWASPLHF

v_call: TRBV27
j_call: TRBJ1-5
clone_size: -
d_call: -
cdr3_nt: TGTGCCAGCAGTTTAATGGGCGTCCAAGGTGCTCAGCCCCAGCATTTT
cdr3_aa: CASSLMGVQGAQPQHF

v_call: TRBV7-7
j_call: TRBJ2-7
clone_size: -
d_call: -
cdr3_nt: TGTGCCAGCAGCCCTGTTCTATCGCTCTCCTACGAGCAGTACTTC
cdr3_aa: CASSPVLSLSYEQYF

v_call: TRBV27
j_call: TRBJ1-6
clone_size: few
d_call: TRBD1
cdr3_nt: TGTGCCAGCAGTTCGTACAGGGGTGGATGGAATTCACCCCTCCACTTT
cdr3_aa: CASSSYRGGWNSPLHF

v_call: TRBV4-1
j_call: TRBJ1-5
clone_size: -
d_call: TRBD1
cdr3_nt: TGCGCCAGCAGCCAGGGCGGGGCAGGGGGTGGCAATCAGCCCCAGCATTTT
cdr3_aa: CASSQGGAGGGNQPQHF

v_call: TRBV4-3
j_call: TRBJ1-4
clone_size: -
d_call: TRBD1
cdr3_nt: TGCGCCAGCAGCCGCCGGACAGGGGGAGATGCAACTAATGAAAAACTGTTTTTT
cdr3_aa: CASSRRTGGDATNEKLFF

v_call: TRBV6-1
j_call: TRBJ2-7
clone_size: -
d_call: -
cdr3_nt: TGTGCCAGCAGTGACCTCCTGGGGGGTGGCTTTGACGAGCAGTACTTC
cdr3_aa: CASSDLLGGGFDEQYF

v_call: TRBV5-1
j_call: TRBJ2-7
clone_size: once
d_call: TRBD2
cdr3_nt: TGCGCCAGCAGGGGACTAGCCATCCACGAGCAGTACTTC
cdr3_aa: CASRGLAIHEQYF

v_call: TRBV5-4
j_call: TRBJ1-1
clone_size: -
d_call: -
cdr3_nt: TGTGCCAGCGTTCGGAACACTGAAGCTTTCTTT
cdr3_aa: CASVRNTEAFF

v_call: TRBV5-1
j_call: TRBJ2-7
clone_size: -
d_call: -
cdr3_nt: TGCGCCAGCAGCTTACGACTCGTACGCCCCTACGAGCAGTACTTC
cdr3_aa: CASSLRLVRPYEQYF

v_call: TRBV30
j_call: TRBJ1-4
clone_size: -
d_call: TRBD1
cdr3_nt: TGTGCCACCGGACAGGGAGGGGAAAAACTGTTTTTT
cdr3_aa: CATGQGGEKLFF

v_call: TRBV6-5
j_call: TRBJ1-6
clone_size: -
d_call: -
cdr3_nt: TGTGCCAGCACCAATAACTATCAGTATTCACCCCTCCACTTT
cdr3_aa: CASTNNYQYSPLHF

v_call: TRBV9
j_call: TRBJ1-6
clone_size: few
d_call: -
cdr3_nt: TGTGCCAGCAGCGTAGGGACTGGGTTACCTTCACCCCTCCACTTT
cdr3_aa: CASSVGTGLPSPLHF